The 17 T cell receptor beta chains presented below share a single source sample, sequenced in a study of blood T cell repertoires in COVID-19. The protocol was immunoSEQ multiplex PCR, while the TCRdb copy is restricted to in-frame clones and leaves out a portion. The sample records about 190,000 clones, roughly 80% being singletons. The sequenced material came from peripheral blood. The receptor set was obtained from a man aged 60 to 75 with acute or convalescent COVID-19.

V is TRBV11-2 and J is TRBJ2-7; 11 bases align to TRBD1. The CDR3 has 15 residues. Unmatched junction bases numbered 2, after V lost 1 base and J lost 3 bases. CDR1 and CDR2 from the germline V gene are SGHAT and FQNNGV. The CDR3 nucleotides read TGTGCCAGCAGCTTAGGAGGGACAGGGGGCTACGAGCAGTACTTC. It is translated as CASSLGGTGGYEQYF.

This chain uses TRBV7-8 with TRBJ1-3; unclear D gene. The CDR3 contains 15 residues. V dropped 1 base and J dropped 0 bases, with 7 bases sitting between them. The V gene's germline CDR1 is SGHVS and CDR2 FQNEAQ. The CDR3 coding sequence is TGTGCCAGCAGCTTAGGTTCAAACTCTGGAAACACCATATATTTT. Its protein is CASSLGSNSGNTIYF.

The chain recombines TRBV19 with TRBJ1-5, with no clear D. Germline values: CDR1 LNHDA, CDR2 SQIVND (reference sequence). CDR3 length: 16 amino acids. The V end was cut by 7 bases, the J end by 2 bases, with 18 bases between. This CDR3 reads CASKRGGGGGNQPQHF. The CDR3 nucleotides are TGTGCCAGTAAGAGAGGAGGTGGAGGTGGCAATCAGCCCCAGCATTTT.

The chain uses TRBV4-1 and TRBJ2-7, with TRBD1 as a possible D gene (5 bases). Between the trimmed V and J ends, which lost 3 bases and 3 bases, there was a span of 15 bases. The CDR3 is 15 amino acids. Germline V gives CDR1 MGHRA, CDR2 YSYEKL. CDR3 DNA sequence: TGCGCCAGCAGCCAGACAGACTCCCGGAACTACGAGCAGTACTTC. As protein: CASSQTDSRNYEQYF.

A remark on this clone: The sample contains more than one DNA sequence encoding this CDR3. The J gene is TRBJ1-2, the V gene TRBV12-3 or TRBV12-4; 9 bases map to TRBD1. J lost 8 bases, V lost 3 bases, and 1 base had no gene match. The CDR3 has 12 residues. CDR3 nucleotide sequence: TGTGCCAGCAGTTTGGGACAGGGCGGCTACACCTTC. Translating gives CASSLGQGGYTF.

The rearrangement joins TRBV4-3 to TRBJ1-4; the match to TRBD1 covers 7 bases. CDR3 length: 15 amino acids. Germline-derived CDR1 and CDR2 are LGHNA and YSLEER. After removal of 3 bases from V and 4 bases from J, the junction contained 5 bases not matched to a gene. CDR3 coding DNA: TGCGCCAGCAGCCACCTCCGGGACAGTAATGAAAAACTGTTTTTT. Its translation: CASSHLRDSNEKLFF.

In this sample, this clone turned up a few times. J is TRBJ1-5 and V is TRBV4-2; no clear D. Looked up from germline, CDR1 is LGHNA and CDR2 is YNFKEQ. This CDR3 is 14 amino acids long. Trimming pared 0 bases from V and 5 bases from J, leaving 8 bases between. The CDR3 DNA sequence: TGTGCCAGCAGCCAAGACGCGGGGTATCAGCCCCAGCATTTT. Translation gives CASSQDAGYQPQHF.

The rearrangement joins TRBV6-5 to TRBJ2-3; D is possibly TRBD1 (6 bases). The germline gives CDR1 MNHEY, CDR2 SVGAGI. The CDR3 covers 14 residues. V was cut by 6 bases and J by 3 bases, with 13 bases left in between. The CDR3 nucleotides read TGTGCCAGCAGCCCCACAGGGACGACAGATACGCAGTATTTT. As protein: CASSPTGTTDTQYF.

The CDR3 loop reads CASSEQVAGNTIYF. The CDR3 bases are TGTGCCAGCAGCGAACAGGTGGCTGGAAACACCATATATTTT. J is TRBJ1-3 and V is TRBV9; a weak D match, TRBD1 (5 bases). Looked up from germline, CDR1 is SGDLS and CDR2 is YYNGEE. The CDR3 is 14 amino acids. V was shortened by 3 bases and J by 2 bases, with 9 bases between the two germline ends.

The CDR3 nucleotides are TGTGCCATCAGTGGTAGAGGGCAGAAGGATAACTATGGCTACACCTTC. This sequence encodes CAISGRGQKDNYGYTF. The J gene is TRBJ1-2, the V gene TRBV10-3; D uncertain. CDR1 is ENHRY, CDR2 SYGVKD, per germline. Trimming took 4 bases from V and 1 from J, leaving 16 bases between them. The CDR3 length is 16 residues.

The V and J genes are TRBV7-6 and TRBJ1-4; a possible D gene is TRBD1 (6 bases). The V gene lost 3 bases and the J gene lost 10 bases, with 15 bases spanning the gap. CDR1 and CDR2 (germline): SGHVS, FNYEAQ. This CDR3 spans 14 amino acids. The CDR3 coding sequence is TGTGCCAGCAGCTTTGAACAGGGTGTAGGAAAACTGTTTTTT. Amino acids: CASSFEQGVGKLFF.

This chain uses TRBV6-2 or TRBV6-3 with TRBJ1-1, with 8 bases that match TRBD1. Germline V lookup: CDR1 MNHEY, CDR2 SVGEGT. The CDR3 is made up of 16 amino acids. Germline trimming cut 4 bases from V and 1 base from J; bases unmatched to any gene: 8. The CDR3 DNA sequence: TGTGCCAGCAGTTTGGACAGGGAGAGGGGGAACACTGAAGCTTTCTTT. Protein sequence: CASSLDRERGNTEAFF.

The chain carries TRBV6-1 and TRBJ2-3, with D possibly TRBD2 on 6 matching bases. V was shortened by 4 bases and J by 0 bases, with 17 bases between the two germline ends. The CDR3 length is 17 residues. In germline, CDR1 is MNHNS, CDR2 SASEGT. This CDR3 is CASSVRDQQPSTDTQYF. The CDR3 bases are TGTGCCAGCAGTGTGCGGGACCAGCAGCCAAGCACAGATACGCAGTATTTT.

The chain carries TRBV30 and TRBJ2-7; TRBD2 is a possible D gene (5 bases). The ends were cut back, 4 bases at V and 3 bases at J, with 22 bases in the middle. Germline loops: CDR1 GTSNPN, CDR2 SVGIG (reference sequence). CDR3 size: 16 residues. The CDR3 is CAWTAGSGSLRYEQYF. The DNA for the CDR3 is TGTGCCTGGACGGCCGGATCGGGGAGCCTTCGCTACGAGCAGTACTTC.

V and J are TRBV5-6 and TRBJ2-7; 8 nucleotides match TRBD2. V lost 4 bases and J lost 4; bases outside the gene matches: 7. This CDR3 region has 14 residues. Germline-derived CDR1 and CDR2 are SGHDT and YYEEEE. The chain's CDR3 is CASSRGTSRYEQYF. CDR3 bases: TGTGCCAGCAGCCGTGGGACTAGTCGGTACGAGCAGTACTTC.

For the CDR3, the DNA is TGTGCCAGCAGCCCACGGACAGGGCTGACTTTCTTT. This codes for CASSPRTGLTFF. The gene calls are TRBV6-6 and TRBJ1-1, with TRBD1 matching over 8 bases. Germline CDR1 is MNHNY and CDR2 is SVGAGI (reference sequence). With V trimmed by 6 bases and J by 12 bases, 9 bases remained unmatched. The CDR3 extends over 12 amino acids.

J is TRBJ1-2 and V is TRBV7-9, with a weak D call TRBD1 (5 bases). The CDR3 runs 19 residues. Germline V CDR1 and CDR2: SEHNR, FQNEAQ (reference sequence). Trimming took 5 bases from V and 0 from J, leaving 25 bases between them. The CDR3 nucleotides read TGTGCCAGCAGCCGTATTCCAGTGTCGGACATCCGAGCTAACTATGGCTACACCTTC. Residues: CASSRIPVSDIRANYGYTF. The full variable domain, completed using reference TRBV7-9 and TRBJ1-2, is DTGVSQNPRHKITKRGQNVTFRCDPISEHNRLYWYRQTLGQGPEFLTYFQNEAQLEKSRLLSDRFSAERPKGSFSTLEIQRTEQGDSAMYLCASSRIPVSDIRANYGYTFGSGTRLTVV.